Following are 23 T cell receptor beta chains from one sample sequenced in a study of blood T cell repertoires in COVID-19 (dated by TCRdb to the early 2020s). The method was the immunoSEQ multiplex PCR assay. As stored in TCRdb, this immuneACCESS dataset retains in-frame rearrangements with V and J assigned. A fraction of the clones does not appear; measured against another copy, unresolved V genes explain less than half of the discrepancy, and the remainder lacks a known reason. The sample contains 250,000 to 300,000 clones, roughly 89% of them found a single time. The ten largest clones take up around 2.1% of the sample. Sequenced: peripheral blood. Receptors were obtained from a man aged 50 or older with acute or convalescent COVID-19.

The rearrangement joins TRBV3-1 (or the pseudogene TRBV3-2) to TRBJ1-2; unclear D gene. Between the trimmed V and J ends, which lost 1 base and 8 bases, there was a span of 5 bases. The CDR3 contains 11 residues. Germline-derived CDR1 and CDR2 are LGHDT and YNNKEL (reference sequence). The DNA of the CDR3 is TGTGCCAGCAGCCAAGCAAGCGGCTACACCTTC. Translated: CASSQASGYTF.

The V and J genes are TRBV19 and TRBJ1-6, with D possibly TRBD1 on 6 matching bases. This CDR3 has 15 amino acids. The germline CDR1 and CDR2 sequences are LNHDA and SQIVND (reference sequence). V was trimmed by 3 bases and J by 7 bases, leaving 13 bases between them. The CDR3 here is CASSMSPGGNSPLHF. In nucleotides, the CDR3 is TGTGCCAGTAGTATGTCCCCGGGGGGCAATTCACCCCTCCACTTT. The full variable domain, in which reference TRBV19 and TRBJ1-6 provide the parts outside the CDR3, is DGGITQSPKYLFRKEGQNVTLSCEQNLNHDAMYWYRQDPGQGLRLIYYSQIVNDFQKGDIAEGYSVSREKKESFPLTVTSAQKNPTAFYLCASSMSPGGNSPLHFGNGTRLTVT.

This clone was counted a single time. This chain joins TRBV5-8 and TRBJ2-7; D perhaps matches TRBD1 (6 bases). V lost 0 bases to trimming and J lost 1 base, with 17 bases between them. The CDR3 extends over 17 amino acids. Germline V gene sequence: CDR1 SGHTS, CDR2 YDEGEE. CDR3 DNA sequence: TGTGCCAGCAGCTTGGATTGGTCGCAGGGGACATCCTACGAGCAGTACTTC. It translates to CASSLDWSQGTSYEQYF.

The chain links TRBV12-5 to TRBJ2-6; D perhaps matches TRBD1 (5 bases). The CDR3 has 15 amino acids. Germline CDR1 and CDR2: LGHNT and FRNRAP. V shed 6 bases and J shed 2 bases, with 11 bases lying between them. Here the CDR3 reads CASGPQGAGANVLTF. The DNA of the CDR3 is TGTGCTAGTGGACCCCAGGGTGCTGGGGCCAACGTCCTGACTTTC.

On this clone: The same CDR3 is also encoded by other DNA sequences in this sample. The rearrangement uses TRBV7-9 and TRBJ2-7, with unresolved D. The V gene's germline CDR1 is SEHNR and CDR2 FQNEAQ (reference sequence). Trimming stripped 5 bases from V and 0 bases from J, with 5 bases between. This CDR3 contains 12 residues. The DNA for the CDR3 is TGTGCCAGCAGCGCCAGCTCCTACGAGCAGTACTTC. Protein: CASSASSYEQYF.

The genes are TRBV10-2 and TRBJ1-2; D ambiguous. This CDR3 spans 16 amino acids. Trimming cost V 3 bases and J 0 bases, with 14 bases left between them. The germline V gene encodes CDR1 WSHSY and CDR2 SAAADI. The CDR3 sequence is CASSERRSGTNYGYTF. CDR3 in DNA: TGCGCCAGCAGTGAAAGAAGGTCAGGCACTAACTATGGCTACACCTTC.

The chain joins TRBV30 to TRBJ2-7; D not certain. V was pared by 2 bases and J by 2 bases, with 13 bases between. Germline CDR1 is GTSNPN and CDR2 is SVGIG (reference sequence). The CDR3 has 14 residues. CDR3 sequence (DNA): TGTGCCTGGAGTATCTGGCCTAGGCCCTACGAGCAGTACTTC. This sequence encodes CAWSIWPRPYEQYF. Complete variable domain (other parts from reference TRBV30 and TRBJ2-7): SQTIHQWPATLVQPVGSPLSLECTVEGTSNPNLYWYRQAAGRGLQLLFYSVGIGQISSEVPQNLSASRPQDRQFILSSKKLLLSDSGFYLCAWSIWPRPYEQYFGPGTRLTVT.

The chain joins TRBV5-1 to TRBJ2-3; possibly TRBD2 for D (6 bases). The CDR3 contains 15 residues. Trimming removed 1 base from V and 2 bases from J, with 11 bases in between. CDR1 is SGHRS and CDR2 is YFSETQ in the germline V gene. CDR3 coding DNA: TGCGCCAGCAGCTTGTCGCTAGCGAACACAGATACGCAGTATTTT. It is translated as CASSLSLANTDTQYF.

CDR3 protein: CASSLRGASYEQYF. The CDR3 DNA follows: TGTGCCAGCAGCTTGCGGGGGGCGTCCTACGAGCAGTACTTC. The V and J genes are TRBV9 and TRBJ2-7; 8 bases line up with TRBD2. Germline CDR1 and CDR2: SGDLS and YYNGEE. CDR3 length equals 14 residues. V lost 4 bases and J lost 1; bases outside the gene matches: 4.

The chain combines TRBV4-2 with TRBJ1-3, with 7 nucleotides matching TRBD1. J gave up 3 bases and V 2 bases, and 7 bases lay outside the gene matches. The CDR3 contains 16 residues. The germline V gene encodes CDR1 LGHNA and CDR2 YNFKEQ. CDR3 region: CASSQTNRGGGNTIYF. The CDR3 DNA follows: TGTGCCAGCAGCCAAACCAACAGGGGTGGTGGAAACACCATATATTTT.

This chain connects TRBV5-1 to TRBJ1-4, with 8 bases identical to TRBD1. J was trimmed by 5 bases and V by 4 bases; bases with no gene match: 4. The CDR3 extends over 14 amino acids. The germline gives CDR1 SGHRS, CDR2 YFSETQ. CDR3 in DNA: TGCGCCAGCAGCGAGGGACAGGAGAATGAAAAACTGTTTTTT. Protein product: CASSEGQENEKLFF.

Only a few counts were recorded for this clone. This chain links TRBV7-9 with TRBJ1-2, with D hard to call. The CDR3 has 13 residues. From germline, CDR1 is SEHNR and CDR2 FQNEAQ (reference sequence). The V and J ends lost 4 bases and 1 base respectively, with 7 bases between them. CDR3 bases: TGTGCCAGCAGCTCAACAAGTAACTATGGCTACACCTTC. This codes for CASSSTSNYGYTF.

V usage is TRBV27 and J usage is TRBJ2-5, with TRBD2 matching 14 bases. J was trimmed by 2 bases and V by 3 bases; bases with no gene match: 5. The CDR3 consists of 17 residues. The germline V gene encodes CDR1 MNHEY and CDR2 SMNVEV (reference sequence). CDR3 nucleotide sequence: TGTGCCAGCAGTTTTTTTAGGACTAGCGGGGGGCAAGAGACCCAGTACTTC. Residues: CASSFFRTSGGQETQYF.

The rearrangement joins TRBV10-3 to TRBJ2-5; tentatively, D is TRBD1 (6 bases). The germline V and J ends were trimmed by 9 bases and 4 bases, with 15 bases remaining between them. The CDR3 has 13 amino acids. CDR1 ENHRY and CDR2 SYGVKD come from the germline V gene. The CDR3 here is CAMSGQSGETQYF. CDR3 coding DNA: TGTGCCATGTCAGGACAGAGCGGAGAGACCCAGTACTTC.

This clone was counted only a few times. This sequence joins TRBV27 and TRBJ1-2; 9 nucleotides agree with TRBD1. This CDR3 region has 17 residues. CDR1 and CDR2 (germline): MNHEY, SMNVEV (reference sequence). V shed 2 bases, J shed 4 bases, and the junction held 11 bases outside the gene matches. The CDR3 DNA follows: TGTGCCAGCAGTTTACGGGGCCCGGGACAGGGAGCCTATGGCTACACCTTC. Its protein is CASSLRGPGQGAYGYTF.

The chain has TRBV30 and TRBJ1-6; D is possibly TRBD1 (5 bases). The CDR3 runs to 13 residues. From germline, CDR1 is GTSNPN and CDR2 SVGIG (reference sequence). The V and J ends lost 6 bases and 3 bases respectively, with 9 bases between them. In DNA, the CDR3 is TGTGCCTGTTGGGGCCTCTATAATTCACCCCTCCACTTT. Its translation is CACWGLYNSPLHF.

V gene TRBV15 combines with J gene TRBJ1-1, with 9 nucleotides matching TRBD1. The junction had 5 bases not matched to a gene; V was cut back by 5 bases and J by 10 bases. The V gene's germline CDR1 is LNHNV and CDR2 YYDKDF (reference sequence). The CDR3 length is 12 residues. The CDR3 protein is CATSLDRGRAFF. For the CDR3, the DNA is TGTGCCACCAGCCTGGACAGGGGAAGAGCTTTCTTT.

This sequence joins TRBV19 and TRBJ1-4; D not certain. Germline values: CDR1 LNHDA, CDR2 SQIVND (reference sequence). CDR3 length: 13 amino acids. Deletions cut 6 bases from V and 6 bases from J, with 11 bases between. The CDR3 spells CASSEVPDEKLFF. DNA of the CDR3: TGTGCCAGTAGCGAGGTTCCGGATGAAAAACTGTTTTTT.

The CDR3 region is CASSHLESNNEQFF. CDR3 bases: TGTGCCAGCAGCCATCTTGAATCTAACAATGAGCAGTTCTTC. The chain is built from TRBV4-2 and TRBJ2-1; D gene uncertain. The CDR3 sequence is 14 residues long. Germline V gene data show CDR1 as LGHNA and CDR2 as YNFKEQ. Trimming stripped 3 bases from V and 5 bases from J, with 11 bases between.

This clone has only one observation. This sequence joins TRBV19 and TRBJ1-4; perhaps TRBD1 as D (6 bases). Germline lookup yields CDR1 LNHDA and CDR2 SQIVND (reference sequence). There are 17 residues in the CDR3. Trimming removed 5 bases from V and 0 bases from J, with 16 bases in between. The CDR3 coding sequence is TGTGCCAGTAGTCGGCAGGGGTGGGGGACAACTAATGAAAAACTGTTTTTT. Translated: CASSRQGWGTTNEKLFF.

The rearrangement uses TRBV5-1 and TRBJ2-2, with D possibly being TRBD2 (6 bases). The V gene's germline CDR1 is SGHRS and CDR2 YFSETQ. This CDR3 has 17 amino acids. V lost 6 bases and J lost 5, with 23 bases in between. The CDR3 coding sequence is TGCGCCAGCAAAGACAGCGCGGGGCTGGGATGGACCGGGGAGCTGTTTTTT. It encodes CASKDSAGLGWTGELFF.

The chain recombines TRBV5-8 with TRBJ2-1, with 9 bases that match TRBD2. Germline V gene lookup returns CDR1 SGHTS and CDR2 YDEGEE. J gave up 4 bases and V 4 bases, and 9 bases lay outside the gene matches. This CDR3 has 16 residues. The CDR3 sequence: CASSPGGAGGYNEQFF. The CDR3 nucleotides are TGTGCCAGCAGCCCCGGGGGAGCGGGGGGTTACAATGAGCAGTTCTTC.

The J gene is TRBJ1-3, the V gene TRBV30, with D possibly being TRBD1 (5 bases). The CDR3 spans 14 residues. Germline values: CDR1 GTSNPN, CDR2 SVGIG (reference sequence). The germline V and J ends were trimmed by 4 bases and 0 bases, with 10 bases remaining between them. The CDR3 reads CAWKQGLSGNTIYF. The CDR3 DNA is TGTGCCTGGAAGCAGGGCCTCTCTGGAAACACCATATATTTT.